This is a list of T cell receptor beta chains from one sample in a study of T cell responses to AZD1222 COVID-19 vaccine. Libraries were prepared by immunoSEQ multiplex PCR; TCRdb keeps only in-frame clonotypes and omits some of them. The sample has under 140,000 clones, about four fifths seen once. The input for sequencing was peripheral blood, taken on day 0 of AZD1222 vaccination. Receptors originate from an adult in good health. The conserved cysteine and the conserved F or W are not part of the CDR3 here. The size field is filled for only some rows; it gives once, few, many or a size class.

ASSLEGYEQY | TRBV5-4 | .
AWSPSGNYGYT | TRBV30 | .
ASSYTGRANYGYT | TRBV13 | .
ASKDGFNYGYT | TRBV19 | .
ASSSKGQFTDTQY | TRBV7-3 | .
ASSYTPDTDTQY | TRBV6-6 | .
ASKTENTGELF | TRBV2 | .
ASSRAGQWVGEKMDTQY | TRBV5-6 | .
ASIKRGNINEQF | TRBV5-4 | once
ASSETSNQPQH | TRBV18 | .
ASSAREGASTDTQY | TRBV9 | .
ASSVQGAENSPLH | TRBV13 | .
AWSLANRGGYT | TRBV30 | .
ASSFVRGHSGNTIY | TRBV28 | few
ASSQAGLAAARTGELF | TRBV4-3 | once
ASSSDPTGGPETQY | TRBV5-8 | .
ASTSRGRVTDTQY | TRBV6-5 | once
ASSPGGSNRDGYT | TRBV25-1 | .
ASSQDRQSYGYT | TRBV4-3 | .
ASSLVQASYEQY | TRBV5-1 | .
ASSFLRGMIYEQY | TRBV5-4 | .
ASSLSGTGRNEKLF | TRBV28 | .
SVEGGGRQF | TRBV29-1 | once
AISEGGGVNEKLF | TRBV10-3 | .
ASSSYDRAGYGYT | TRBV7-2 | .
ASSLAAGQGAGAF | TRBV7-6 | .
ASSLNPGGLNTGELF | TRBV7-3 | once
ASSSGLAGGPGETQY | TRBV5-1 | .
SASAGPAGYT | TRBV20-1 | .
ASSLLAGGTDTQY | TRBV7-3 | .
ASSPTGTANTGELF | TRBV7-6 | .
ASSQDGDRTRRGYT | TRBV4-3 | .
ASRDKQNSPLH | TRBV6-5 | .
ASSLSQAGVRNEQF | TRBV28 | once
ASRVLAGGLNEQF | TRBV19 | few
ASRRYGTLDEQY | TRBV27 | few
ASRQMNTEAF | TRBV28 | .
ASSQAGTGGEKLF | TRBV3-1/TRBV3-2 | .
ASSVVGRISGNTIY | TRBV9 | .
ASSLGLVKATGELF | TRBV7-9 | .
ASRHGGAVNQPQH | TRBV27 | .
ASSQEIGQKYPGYT | TRBV4-3 | once
ASSQESRGQGYT | TRBV14 | .
ASSLVLTGGPHEQF | TRBV11-2 | .
ASSANRGSETQY | TRBV2 | .
ASSLTGENEQF | TRBV7-9 | .
ASSVRPVLGFGETQY | TRBV9 | .
ASSLGAVQETQY | TRBV7-2 | .
ASSGGTGLQETQY | TRBV9 | .
ASSVSTGARVEQY | TRBV9 | once